The sequence of this TCR beta chain was determined in a study of a mutant IDH1 vaccine in newly diagnosed glioma. Assay: immunoSEQ multiplex PCR; the TCRdb copy retains only in-frame clones and omits some. The repertoire holds some 42,000 clones, with roughly 80% as singletons. The germline V gene encodes CDR1 LNHDA and CDR2 SQIVND (reference sequence). The CDR3 is made up of 10 amino acids. V was cut by 6 bases and J by 1 base, with 0 bases left in between. This clone was detected only once. Its antigen is as yet unknown. As to time point: week 47, end of study. Vaccination comprised doses that each held 300 ug of mutant IDH1 20-mer peptide, plus topical imiquimod. Patients in the study were vaccinated eight times, receiving shots in weeks 1, 3, 5, 7, 11, 15, 19 and 23. Tumors from donors were new WHO grade 3 or 4 IDH1-mutant astrocytomas with ATRX loss.

This receptor was identified in a man aged 18 to 29 with glioma. Some clones in this sample may be carry-over from other donors' samples. The V and J genes are TRBV19 and TRBJ1-1, with D unclear. Sequenced here: PBMCs, sampled from a glioma patient whose treatment included an IDH1 peptide vaccine. CDR3 residues: CASRNTEAFF. The CDR3 nucleotides read TGTGCCAGTAGGAACACTGAAGCTTTCTTT.